These T cell receptor beta chains were read from a single sample in a study of Graves' ophthalmopathy and Graves' hyperthyroidism. TCRdb itself ran the multiplex PCR reads through MiXCR, one entry per CDR3 protein. The table records hundreds of thousands of distinct CDR3 sequences, about a fifth of them present only once. The specimen sequenced was peripheral blood. The receptors were sampled from a woman under 30 with stable Graves' hyperthyroidism. Some clones in this sample may be carry-over from other donors' samples. The CDR3 runs from the conserved cysteine through the conserved F or W. D genes are given only for firm matches. Part of the rows lack a size; the others show once, few, many or a class for expanded clones.

many TRBJ1-5 TRBV3-1 . CASSQGPYSNQPQHF TGTGCCAGCAGCCAAGGACCTTATAGCAATCAGCCCCAGCATTTT
many TRBJ2-7 TRBV6-1 TRBD1 CAGSPPGQVGDEQYF TGTGCCGGCAGTCCACCGGGACAGGTGGGAGACGAGCAGTACTTC
few TRBJ1-2 TRBV3-1 . CASSQDAANYGYTF TGTGCCAGCAGCCAAGATGCAGCTAACTATGGCTACACCTTC
few TRBJ2-5 TRBV19 . CASSMRRQETQYF TGTGCCAGTAGTATGCGGCGGCAAGAGACCCAGTACTTC
many TRBJ1-2 TRBV12-3/TRBV12-4 . CASSLTRSAINYGYTF TGTGCCAGCAGTTTAACTCGGTCGGCAATAAACTATGGCTACACCTTC
many TRBJ2-7 TRBV19 TRBD1 CASSPGTGPDRNF TGTGCCAGTAGTCCCGGGACAGGGCCGGACCGTAACTTC
. TRBJ1-1 TRBV19 . CASSAQGWGTEAFF TGTGCCAGTAGTGCCCAGGGCTGGGGCACTGAAGCTTTCTTT
many TRBJ1-2 TRBV30 . CAWSPEANYGYTF TGTGCCTGGAGTCCCGAGGCTAACTATGGCTACACCTTC
many TRBJ2-5 TRBV6-2/TRBV6-3 TRBD1 CASSPPGTGGQTQYF TGTGCCAGCAGTCCACCCGGGACAGGGGGCCAGACCCAGTACTTC
. TRBJ2-5 TRBV7-8 TRBD1 CASSPPWAGGQETQYF TGTGCCAGCAGCCCACCCTGGGCAGGGGGCCAAGAGACCCAGTACTTC
many TRBJ1-3 TRBV12-3/TRBV12-4 . CASTNLQGSGNTIYF TGTGCCAGCACAAACCTACAGGGCTCTGGAAACACCATATATTTT
. TRBJ1-6 TRBV3-1 . CASSTGQSYSPLHF TGTGCCAGCAGCACAGGACAGTCTTATTCACCCCTCCACTTT
. TRBJ1-3 TRBV30 . CAWTIGGAGNTIYF TGTGCCTGGACCATTGGCGGGGCTGGAAACACCATATATTTT
. TRBJ2-5 TRBV6-2/TRBV6-3 . CASSYSEGKETQYF TGTGCCAGCAGTTACTCCGAGGGGAAAGAGACCCAGTACTTC
few TRBJ2-2 TRBV12-5 TRBD1 CASGLRTGGLWTGELFF TGTGCTAGTGGTTTGCGGACAGGTGGCCTTTGGACCGGGGAGCTGTTTTTT
. TRBJ1-2 TRBV27 TRBD1 CASSRGTGQDQKNYGYTF TGTGCCAGCAGCCGGGGGACAGGACAAGACCAGAAGAACTATGGCTACACCTTC
many TRBJ2-7 TRBV20-1 TRBD2 CSAAAPTSGGYEQYF TGCAGTGCTGCCGCACCGACTAGCGGGGGTTACGAGCAGTACTTC
. TRBJ1-5 TRBV27 . CASSFPRGGSDYQPQHF TGTGCCAGCAGTTTCCCCCGAGGGGGTTCGGATTACCAGCCCCAGCATTTT
. TRBJ2-1 TRBV6-2/TRBV6-3 TRBD1 CASTAHRDRPYNEQFF TGTGCCAGCACAGCACACCGGGACAGACCCTACAATGAGCAGTTCTTC
many TRBJ1-2 TRBV6-1 . CASSERRAGYGYTF TGTGCCAGCAGTGAAAGGAGGGCCGGCTATGGCTACACCTTC
. TRBJ1-1 TRBV20-1 . CSASPTSGTEAFF TGCAGTGCTTCCCCGACAAGTGGCACTGAAGCTTTCTTT
many TRBJ2-5 TRBV5-1 . CASRQNQETQYF TGCGCCAGCAGACAGAACCAAGAGACCCAGTACTTC
few TRBJ1-1 TRBV6-2/TRBV6-3 TRBD1 CASSWGDRVNTEAFF TGTGCCAGCAGTTGGGGGGACAGGGTGAACACTGAAGCTTTCTTT
few TRBJ2-5 TRBV6-1 . CASRTASRQETQYF TGTGCCAGCAGGACAGCCTCTCGTCAAGAGACCCAGTACTTC
many TRBJ2-5 TRBV28 TRBD2 CASRAGPQETQYF TGTGCCAGCAGAGCGGGACCTCAAGAGACCCAGTACTTC
many TRBJ1-1 TRBV27 TRBD1 CASSISGTGVLGTEAFF TGTGCCAGCAGTATATCCGGGACAGGGGTTTTAGGCACTGAAGCTTTCTTT
. TRBJ1-2 TRBV25-1 TRBD1 CASSELGTGGFYGYTF TGTGCCAGCAGTGAATTAGGGACAGGGGGCTTCTATGGCTACACCTTC
once TRBJ2-5 TRBV6-5 TRBD1 CASSYSGDSQETRYF TGTGCCAGCAGTTACTCTGGGGACAGTCAAGAGACCCGGTACTTC
many TRBJ1-3 TRBV12-3/TRBV12-4 . CASSPPRGIRGNTIYF TGTGCCAGCAGTCCCCCACGGGGGATTAGGGGAAACACCATATATTTT
few TRBJ2-7 TRBV3-1 . CASSNRDIAYEQYF TGTGCCAGCAGCAACCGGGACATAGCGTACGAGCAGTACTTC
once TRBJ1-1 TRBV6-1 . CASFSSGDTEAFF TGTGCCAGCTTTTCTTCCGGGGACACTGAAGCTTTCTTT
many TRBJ2-2 TRBV12-3/TRBV12-4 TRBD1 CASSFEGQGVGELFF TGTGCCAGCAGTTTTGAGGGACAGGGAGTCGGGGAGCTGTTTTTT
. TRBJ2-7 TRBV7-2 . CASSPGVAAYEQYF TGTGCCAGCAGCCCCGGAGTTGCGGCCTACGAGCAGTACTTC
many TRBJ2-7 TRBV28 . CASSPTITGVSYEQYF TGTGCCAGCAGTCCTACAATCACGGGTGTCAGCTACGAGCAGTACTTC
. TRBJ1-3 TRBV6-2/TRBV6-3 TRBD1 CASQERGQSHSGNTIYF TGTGCCAGCCAGGAACGGGGACAGTCTCACTCTGGAAACACCATATATTTT
many TRBJ2-7 TRBV6-1 TRBD2 CASSDPGTSGLSYEQYF TGTGCCAGCAGTGATCCCGGGACTAGCGGGCTCTCCTACGAGCAGTACTTC
. TRBJ2-5 TRBV5-1 . CASSLEGTQETQHF TGCGCCAGCAGCTTGGAGGGAACCCAAGAGACCCAGCACTTC
many TRBJ1-5 TRBV19 TRBD1 CASSASAGTGSLQPQHF TGTGCCAGTAGTGCCTCCGCCGGGACAGGGTCCCTTCAGCCCCAGCATTTT
. TRBJ2-3 TRBV20-1 TRBD2 CSARSPGGARNTDTQYF TGCAGTGCTAGATCCCCGGGGGGGGCGCGAAACACAGATACGCAGTATTTT
many TRBJ2-7 TRBV12-3/TRBV12-4 . CASSDPGEQYF TGTGCCAGCAGTGACCCTGGCGAGCAGTACTTC
. TRBJ1-2 TRBV6-1 TRBD1 CASTRQGRTFNYGYTF TGTGCCAGCACAAGACAGGGGCGAACCTTCAACTATGGCTACACCTTC
many TRBJ2-7 TRBV6-2/TRBV6-3 . CASSYSRTFYSYEQYF TGTGCCAGCAGTTACTCAAGGACGTTCTACTCCTACGAGCAGTACTTC
. TRBJ2-7 TRBV20-1 . CSAGGPQGIVYEQYF TGCAGTGCTGGGGGGCCACAGGGAATAGTCTACGAGCAGTACTTC
many TRBJ2-5 TRBV27 TRBD1 CASSHLAGQGGGTQYF TGTGCCAGCAGTCACCTGGCCGGACAGGGAGGAGGGACCCAGTACTTC
few TRBJ2-3 TRBV10-3 TRBD2 CAISRSLAGGSTDTQYF TGTGCCATCTCGAGGAGTCTAGCGGGAGGGAGCACAGATACGCAGTATTTT
once TRBJ1-1 TRBV28 . CASSSGRSEAFF TGTGCCAGCAGTTCGGGACGGAGTGAAGCTTTCTTT
few TRBJ1-3 TRBV11-2 . CASSLTGAFSGNTIYF TGTGCCAGCAGCTTAACTGGGGCCTTCTCTGGAAACACCATATATTTT
many TRBJ1-1 TRBV20-1 TRBD1 CSARDKDRGLTEAFF TGCAGTGCTAGAGATAAGGACAGGGGGCTGACTGAAGCTTTCTTT
. TRBJ1-5 TRBV6-5 . CASSFHRENQPQHF TGTGCCAGCAGTTTCCACAGGGAGAATCAGCCCCAGCATTTT
. TRBJ2-7 TRBV11-2 TRBD1 CASSSYRGPATGEQYF TGTGCCAGCAGCTCCTACAGGGGCCCGGCGACGGGTGAGCAGTACTTC
many TRBJ2-5 TRBV19 . CASSWGRGQETQYF TGTGCCAGTAGTTGGGGCCGGGGCCAAGAGACCCAGTACTTC
many TRBJ2-7 TRBV12-3/TRBV12-4 . CASSQGLEQYF TGTGCCAGCAGTCAGGGGCTAGAGCAGTACTTC
. TRBJ2-7 TRBV10-2 . CASSRLGIQGSYEQYF TGCGCCAGCAGCCGACTCGGGATCCAGGGGTCCTACGAGCAGTACTTC
many TRBJ1-2 TRBV5-1 . CASSLKAYYYGYTF TGCGCCAGCAGCTTGAAAGCCTATTACTATGGCTACACCTTC
many TRBJ1-1 TRBV6-2/TRBV6-3 TRBD1 CASSYLGQGNTEAFF TGTGCCAGCAGTTACCTTGGACAGGGGAACACTGAAGCTTTCTTT
many TRBJ2-7 TRBV5-1 TRBD2 CASSVGLAGGLYEQYF TGCGCCAGCAGCGTAGGACTAGCGGGAGGTTTATACGAGCAGTACTTC
many TRBJ1-2 TRBV6-4 . CASSSTGSGYTF TGTGCCAGCAGTTCGACAGGATCGGGCTACACCTTC
few TRBJ2-3 TRBV7-3 TRBD2 CASSLTGLAGYQSTDTQYF TGTGCCAGCAGCTTAACTGGCCTAGCGGGCTACCAAAGCACAGATACGCAGTATTTT
. TRBJ2-5 TRBV12-3/TRBV12-4 . CASRTLAKQETQYF TGTGCCAGCAGGACATTAGCTAAACAAGAGACCCAGTACTTC
many TRBJ2-7 TRBV27 TRBD2 CASSLSLRELAYEQYF TGTGCCAGCAGTTTATCGTTGCGGGAGTTGGCCTACGAGCAGTACTTC